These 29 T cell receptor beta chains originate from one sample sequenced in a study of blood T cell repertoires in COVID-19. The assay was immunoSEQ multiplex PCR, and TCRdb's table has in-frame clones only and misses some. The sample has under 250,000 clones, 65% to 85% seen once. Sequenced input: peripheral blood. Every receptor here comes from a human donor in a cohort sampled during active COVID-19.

The CDR3 sequence is CASSRTLQETQYF. In DNA, the CDR3 is TGCGCCAGCAGCCGGACACTCCAAGAGACCCAGTACTTC. The chain combines TRBV4-1 with TRBJ2-5; tentative D call: TRBD1 (5 bases). Germline assignment: CDR1 MGHRA and CDR2 YSYEKL. The CDR3 contains 13 residues. V lost 4 bases to trimming and J lost 1 base, with 7 bases between them.

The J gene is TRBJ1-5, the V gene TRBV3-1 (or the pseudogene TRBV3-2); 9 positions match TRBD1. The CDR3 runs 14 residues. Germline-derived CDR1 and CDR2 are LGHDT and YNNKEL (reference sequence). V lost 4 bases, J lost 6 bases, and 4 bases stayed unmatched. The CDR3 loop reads CASSPGTGSQPQHF. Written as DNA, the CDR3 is TGTGCCAGCAGCCCCGGGACAGGGAGTCAGCCCCAGCATTTT.

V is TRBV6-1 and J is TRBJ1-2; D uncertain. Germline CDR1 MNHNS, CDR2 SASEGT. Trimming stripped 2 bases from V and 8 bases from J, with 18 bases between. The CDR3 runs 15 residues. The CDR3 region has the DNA TGTGCCAGCAGTGAATACGAGGGTGGTCCATTCGGCTACACCTTC. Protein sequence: CASSEYEGGPFGYTF.

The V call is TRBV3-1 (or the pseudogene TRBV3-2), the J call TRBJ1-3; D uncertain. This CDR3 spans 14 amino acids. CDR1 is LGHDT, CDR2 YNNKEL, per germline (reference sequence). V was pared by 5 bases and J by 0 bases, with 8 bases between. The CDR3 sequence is CASSLTRSGNTIYF. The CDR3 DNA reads TGTGCCAGCAGCTTAACACGCTCTGGAAACACCATATATTTT.

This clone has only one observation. Here the CDR3 reads CASSKEETETNEKLFF. CDR3 nucleotides: TGTGCCAGCAGTAAAGAGGAGACGGAAACTAATGAAAAACTGTTTTTT. The chain employs TRBV2 and TRBJ1-4; D remains unclear. The germline V gene encodes CDR1 SNHLY and CDR2 FYNNEI. Between the trimmed V and J ends, which lost 5 bases and 1 base, there was a span of 14 bases. The CDR3 is 16 amino acids.

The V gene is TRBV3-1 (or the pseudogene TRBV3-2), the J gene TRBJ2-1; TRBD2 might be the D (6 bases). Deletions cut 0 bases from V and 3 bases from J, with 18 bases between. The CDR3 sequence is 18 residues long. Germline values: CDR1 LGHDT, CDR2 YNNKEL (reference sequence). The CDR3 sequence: CASSQDNQRWRVYNEQFF. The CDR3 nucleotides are TGTGCCAGCAGCCAAGATAATCAGCGGTGGAGGGTCTACAATGAGCAGTTCTTC.

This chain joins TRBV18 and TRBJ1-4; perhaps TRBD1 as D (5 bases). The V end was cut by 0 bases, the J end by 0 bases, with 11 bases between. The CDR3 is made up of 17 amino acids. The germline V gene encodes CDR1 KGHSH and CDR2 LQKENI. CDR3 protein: CASSPPWGVATNEKLFF. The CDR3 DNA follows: TGTGCCAGCTCACCACCGTGGGGGGTAGCAACTAATGAAAAACTGTTTTTT.

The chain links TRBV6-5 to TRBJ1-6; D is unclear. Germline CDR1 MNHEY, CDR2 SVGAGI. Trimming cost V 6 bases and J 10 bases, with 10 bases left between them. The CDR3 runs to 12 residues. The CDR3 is CASSTTYSPLHF. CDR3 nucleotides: TGTGCCAGCAGCACTACCTACTCACCCCTCCACTTT.

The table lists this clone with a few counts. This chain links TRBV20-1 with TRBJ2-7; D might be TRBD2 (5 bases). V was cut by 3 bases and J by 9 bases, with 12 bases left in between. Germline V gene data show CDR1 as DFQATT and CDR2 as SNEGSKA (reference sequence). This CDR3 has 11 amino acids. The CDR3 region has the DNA TGCAGTGCTAGTATTGTGCGGGCGCAGTACTTC. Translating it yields CSASIVRAQYF.

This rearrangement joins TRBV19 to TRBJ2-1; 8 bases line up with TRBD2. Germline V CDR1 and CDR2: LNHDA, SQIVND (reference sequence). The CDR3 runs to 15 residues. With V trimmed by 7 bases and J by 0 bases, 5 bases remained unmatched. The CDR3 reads CASTKAGVSYNEQFF. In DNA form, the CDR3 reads TGTGCCAGTACCAAAGCGGGAGTCTCCTACAATGAGCAGTTCTTC.

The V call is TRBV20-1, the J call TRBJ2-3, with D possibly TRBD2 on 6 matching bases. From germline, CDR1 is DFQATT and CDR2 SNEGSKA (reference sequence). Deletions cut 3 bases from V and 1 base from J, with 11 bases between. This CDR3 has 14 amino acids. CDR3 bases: TGCAGTGCTAGTGGTAGGGAGGGCACAGATACGCAGTATTTT. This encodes CSASGREGTDTQYF.

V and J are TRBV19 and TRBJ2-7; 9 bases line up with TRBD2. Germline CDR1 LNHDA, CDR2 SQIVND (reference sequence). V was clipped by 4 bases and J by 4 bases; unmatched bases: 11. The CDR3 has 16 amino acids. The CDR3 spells CASSKASSGAGYEQYF. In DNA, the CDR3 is TGTGCCAGTAGTAAGGCGTCTAGCGGGGCCGGTTACGAGCAGTACTTC.

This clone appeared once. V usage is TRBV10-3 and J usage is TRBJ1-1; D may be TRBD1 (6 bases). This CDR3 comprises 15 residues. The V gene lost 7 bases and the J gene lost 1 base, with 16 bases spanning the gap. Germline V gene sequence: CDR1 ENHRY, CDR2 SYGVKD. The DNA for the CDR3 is TGTGCCATCACCTTGGACAGCCCATCGAACACTGAAGCTTTCTTT. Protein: CAITLDSPSNTEAFF.

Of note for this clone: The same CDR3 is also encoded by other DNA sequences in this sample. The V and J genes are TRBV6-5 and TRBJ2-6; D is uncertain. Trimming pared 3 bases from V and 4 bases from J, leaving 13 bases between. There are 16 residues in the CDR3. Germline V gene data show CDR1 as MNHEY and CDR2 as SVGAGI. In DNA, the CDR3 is TGTGCCAGCAGTTATCATGCGGCATCGGGGGCCAACGTCCTGACTTTC. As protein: CASSYHAASGANVLTF.

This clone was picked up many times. The CDR3, as DNA: TGTGCCAGCAGCTCCTCCCCACTAGCGGTCTATCAAGAGACCCAGTACTTC. Residues: CASSSSPLAVYQETQYF. The chain links TRBV7-6 to TRBJ2-5, with 8 bases aligning to TRBD2. V lost 4 bases to trimming and J lost 2 bases; unmatched junction nucleotides: 12. The CDR3 is 17 residues long. The germline V gene has CDR1 SGHVS and CDR2 FNYEAQ.

The CDR3 DNA follows: TGCGCCCGCGGTCTAGCGGGGGGGCCCGGGGAGCTGTTTTTT. Translated, it gives CARGLAGGPGELFF. The V call is TRBV5-1, the J call TRBJ2-2; 12 positions match TRBD2. Germline CDR1 is SGHRS and CDR2 is YFSETQ. This CDR3 is built from 14 residues. The V segment lost 10 bases and the J segment 6 bases; nucleotides outside the gene matches: 7.

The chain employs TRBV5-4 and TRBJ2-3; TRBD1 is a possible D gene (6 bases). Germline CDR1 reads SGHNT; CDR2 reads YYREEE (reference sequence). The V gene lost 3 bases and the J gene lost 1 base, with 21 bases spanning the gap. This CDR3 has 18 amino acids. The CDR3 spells CASSSAKNRVFGTDTQYF. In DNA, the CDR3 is TGTGCCAGCAGCTCCGCTAAGAACAGGGTCTTCGGCACAGATACGCAGTATTTT.

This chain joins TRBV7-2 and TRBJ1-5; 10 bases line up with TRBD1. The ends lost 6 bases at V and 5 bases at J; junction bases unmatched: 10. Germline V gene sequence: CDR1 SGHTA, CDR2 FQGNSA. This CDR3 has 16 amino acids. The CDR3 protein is CASSYRDRGAHQPQHF. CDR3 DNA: TGTGCCAGCAGTTACCGGGACAGGGGAGCTCATCAGCCCCAGCATTTT.

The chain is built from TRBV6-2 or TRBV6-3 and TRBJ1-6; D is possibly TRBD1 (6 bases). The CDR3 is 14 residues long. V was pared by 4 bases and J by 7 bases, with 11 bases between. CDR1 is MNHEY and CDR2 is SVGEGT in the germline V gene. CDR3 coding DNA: TGTGCCAGCAGTTTGGACAGTCCCAATTCACCCCTCCACTTT. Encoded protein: CASSLDSPNSPLHF.

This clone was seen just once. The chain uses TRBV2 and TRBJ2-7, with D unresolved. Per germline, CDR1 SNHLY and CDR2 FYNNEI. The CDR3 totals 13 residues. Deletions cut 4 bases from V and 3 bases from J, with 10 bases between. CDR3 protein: CASSGQAFYEQYF. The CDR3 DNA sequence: TGTGCCAGCAGTGGACAAGCTTTCTACGAGCAGTACTTC.

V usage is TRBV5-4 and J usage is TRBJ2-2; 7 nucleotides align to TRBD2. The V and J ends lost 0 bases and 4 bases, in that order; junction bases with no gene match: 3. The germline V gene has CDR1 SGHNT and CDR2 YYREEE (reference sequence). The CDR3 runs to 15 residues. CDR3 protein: CASSLDRGVTGELFF. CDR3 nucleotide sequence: TGTGCCAGCAGCTTGGACCGGGGGGTCACCGGGGAGCTGTTTTTT.

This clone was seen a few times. The CDR3 DNA reads TGTGCCAGCAGTTACTCGGGACTAGCGGGAGCCTACGAGCAGTACTTC. Translated: CASSYSGLAGAYEQYF. V is TRBV6-2 or TRBV6-3 and J is TRBJ2-7, with 14 bases lining up with TRBD2. After removal of 0 bases from V and 2 bases from J, the junction contained 0 bases not matched to a gene. Per the germline V gene, CDR1 is MNHEY and CDR2 is SVGEGT. The CDR3 runs to 16 residues.

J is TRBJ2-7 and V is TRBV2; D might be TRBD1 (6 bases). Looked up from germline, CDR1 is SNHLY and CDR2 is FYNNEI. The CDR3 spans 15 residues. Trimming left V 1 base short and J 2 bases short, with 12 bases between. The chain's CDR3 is CASSEGQVIAYEQYF. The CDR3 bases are TGTGCCAGCAGTGAAGGACAGGTAATAGCCTACGAGCAGTACTTC.

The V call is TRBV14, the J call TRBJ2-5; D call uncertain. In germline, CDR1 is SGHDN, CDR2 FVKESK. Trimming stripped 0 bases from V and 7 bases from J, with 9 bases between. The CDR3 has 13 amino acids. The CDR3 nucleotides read TGTGCCAGCAGCCAAGATAGGAGTGGGACCCAGTACTTC. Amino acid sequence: CASSQDRSGTQYF.

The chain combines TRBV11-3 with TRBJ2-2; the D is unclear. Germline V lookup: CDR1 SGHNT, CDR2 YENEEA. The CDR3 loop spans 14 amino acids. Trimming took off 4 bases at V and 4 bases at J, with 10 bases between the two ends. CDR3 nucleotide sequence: TGTGCCAGCAGCTCGCATAGTGGCACCGGGGAGCTGTTTTTT. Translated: CASSSHSGTGELFF.

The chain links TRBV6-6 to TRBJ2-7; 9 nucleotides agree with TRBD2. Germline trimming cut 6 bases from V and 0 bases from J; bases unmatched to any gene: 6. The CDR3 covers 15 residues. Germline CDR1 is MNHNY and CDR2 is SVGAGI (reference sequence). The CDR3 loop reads CASSPALAGSYEQYF. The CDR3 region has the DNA TGTGCCAGCAGCCCCGCACTAGCGGGCTCCTACGAGCAGTACTTC.

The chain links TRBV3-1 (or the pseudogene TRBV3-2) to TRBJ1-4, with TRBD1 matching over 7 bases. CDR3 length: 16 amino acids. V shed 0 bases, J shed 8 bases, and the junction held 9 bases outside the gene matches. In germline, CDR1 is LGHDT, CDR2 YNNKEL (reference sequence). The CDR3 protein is CASSQDFGQGEEKLFF. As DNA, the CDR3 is TGTGCCAGCAGCCAAGATTTCGGGCAGGGGGAGGAAAAACTGTTTTTT.

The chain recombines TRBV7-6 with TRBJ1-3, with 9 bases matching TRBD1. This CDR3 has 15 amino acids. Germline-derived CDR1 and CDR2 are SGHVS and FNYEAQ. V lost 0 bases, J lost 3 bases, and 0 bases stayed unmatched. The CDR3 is CASSLAGQGGNTIYF. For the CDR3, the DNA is TGTGCCAGCAGCTTAGCGGGACAGGGTGGAAACACCATATATTTT.

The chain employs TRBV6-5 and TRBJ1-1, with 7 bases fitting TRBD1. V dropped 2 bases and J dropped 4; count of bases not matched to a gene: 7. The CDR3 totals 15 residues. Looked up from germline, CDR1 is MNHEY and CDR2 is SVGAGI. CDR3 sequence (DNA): TGTGCCAGCAGTTACCTAGGGACAGTCGGCACTGAAGCTTTCTTT. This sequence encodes CASSYLGTVGTEAFF.